Listed below are T cell receptor beta chains from one sample, sequenced in a study of blood T cell repertoires in COVID-19. Clones were sequenced by immunoSEQ multiplex PCR, and TCRdb holds only the in-frame ones, with some missing. The repertoire holds 270,000 or so clones, with 84% as singletons. What was sequenced was peripheral blood. These receptors all stem from a human donor in a cohort sampled during active COVID-19. Each CDR3 is given with its conserved first and last residue. The D gene is left open where the match is weak. The size field is filled for only some rows; it gives once, few, many or a size class.

j_call | v_call | d_call | clone_size | cdr3_aa | cdr3_nt
TRBJ2-3 | TRBV11-3 | - | - | CASSEHSDTQYF | TGTGCCAGCAGCGAACATTCGGATACGCAGTATTTT
TRBJ2-1 | TRBV4-2 | TRBD2 | few | CASSQARAGGRNEQFF | TGTGCCAGCAGCCAAGCCCGGGCGGGAGGGAGAAATGAGCAGTTCTTC
TRBJ1-3 | TRBV6-5 | TRBD1 | few | CASRNRGTGNTIYF | TGTGCCAGCAGGAACAGGGGGACTGGAAACACCATATATTTT
TRBJ2-5 | TRBV5-1 | TRBD1 | - | CASSLGDRESETQYF | TGCGCCAGCAGCTTGGGTGACAGGGAGTCGGAGACCCAGTACTTC
TRBJ2-2 | TRBV19 | TRBD1 | - | CASSLQQGGTGELFF | TGTGCCAGTAGCCTCCAACAGGGGGGCACCGGGGAGCTGTTTTTT
TRBJ1-2 | TRBV3-1/TRBV3-2 | - | - | CASSPSSSHLGWFWGYTF | TGTGCCAGCAGCCCTTCATCCTCCCATCTCGGGTGGTTTTGGGGCTACACCTTC
TRBJ1-1 | TRBV6-5 | - | - | CATKSRGAGNTEAFF | TGTGCCACCAAGTCTCGGGGGGCAGGGAACACTGAAGCTTTCTTT
TRBJ1-5 | TRBV28 | TRBD1 | - | CASSPATGVQPQHF | TGTGCCAGCAGTCCCGCGACAGGGGTGCAGCCCCAGCATTTT
TRBJ1-1 | TRBV29-1 | - | - | CSVGGGSTEAFF | TGCAGCGTTGGGGGGGGGAGCACTGAAGCTTTCTTT
TRBJ2-1 | TRBV6-5 | - | - | CASSYLVRMNEQFF | TGTGCCAGCAGTTACTTGGTCAGAATGAATGAGCAGTTCTTC
TRBJ2-1 | TRBV7-9 | - | - | CASSAGLDYNEQFF | TGTGCCAGCAGCGCGGGACTGGATTACAATGAGCAGTTCTTC
TRBJ1-1 | TRBV7-9 | - | few | CASSPKGGKAEAFF | TGTGCCAGCAGCCCCAAGGGGGGGAAGGCTGAAGCTTTCTTT
TRBJ2-1 | TRBV5-8 | - | - | CASSPLEEQFF | TGTGCCAGCAGCCCTCTGGAGGAGCAGTTCTTC
TRBJ1-4 | TRBV19 | TRBD1 | - | CASHTGANEKLFF | TGTGCCAGCCATACAGGGGCTAATGAAAAACTGTTTTTT
TRBJ1-2 | TRBV6-1 | TRBD1 | - | CASSEYPTGNYGYTF | TGTGCCAGCAGTGAGTACCCGACAGGGAACTATGGCTACACCTTC